A few counts support the clone carrying this T cell receptor beta chain. The data belong to a study of T-cell memory formation after mild COVID-19. Overall study: Each donor largely had its own TCR clusters.

TCR alpha and TCR beta cDNA libraries carrying sample barcodes and UMIs were produced by 5'RACE using constant-segment primers. In TCRdb, the 5' RACE reads were re-called with MiXCR into one record per CDR3 protein. The table includes some 210,000 distinct CDR3 sequences, approximately 20% detected once. With V trimmed by 6 bases and J by 10 bases, 7 bases remained unmatched. The CDR3 contains 11 residues. The germline V gene encodes CDR1 DFQATT and CDR2 SNEGSKA (reference sequence). Sequences were obtained from PBMCs or a T cell subset sorted from them (not recorded which). The sequence came from an adult woman who had mild COVID-19 (a few samples of this study predate the infection). Cell type and time point are not known. The chain uses TRBV20-1 and TRBJ1-1, with 8 bases that match TRBD1. CDR3 bases: TGCAGTGCCGACAGGGGCCTGGGAGCTTTCTTT. Translation gives CSADRGLGAFF.